A single sample is the source of the 3 T cell receptor beta chains below, sequenced in a study of control samples from healthy donors and cancer patients. Profiled with immunoSEQ multiplex PCR; TCRdb holds only in-frame clones, not every one. This sample has fewer than 110,000 clones; 80% to 90% occur once, and the top ten carry 15% to 20%. Sample: PBMCs. The receptors originated from a man aged 55-75 years with lung cancer.

The rearrangement uses TRBV24-1 and TRBJ2-5; the match to TRBD1 covers 8 bases. CDR3 size: 12 residues. V was pared by 5 bases and J by 5 bases, with 0 bases of the junction left unmatched. Germline V CDR1 and CDR2: KGHDR, SFDVKD. The CDR3 DNA follows: TGTGCCACCAGTGCAGGGGGCGAGACCCAGTACTTC. Translating it yields CATSAGGETQYF.

As DNA, the CDR3 is TGCGCCAGCAGCCAAGACTCGCGGAACTCCTATAATTCACCCCTCCACTTT. Translated: CASSQDSRNSYNSPLHF. The rearrangement uses TRBV4-1 and TRBJ1-6; no firm D call. This CDR3 has 17 amino acids. Germline CDR1 MGHRA, CDR2 YSYEKL. Trimming took off 0 bases at V and 0 bases at J, with 9 bases between the two ends.

This sequence joins TRBV9 and TRBJ1-1; D unresolved. The CDR3 totals 15 residues. Germline values: CDR1 SGDLS, CDR2 YYNGEE. Trimming took off 0 bases at V and 1 base at J, with 10 bases between the two ends. Written as DNA, the CDR3 is TGTGCCAGCAGCGTAGGGTCCGCGCGGAACACTGAAGCTTTCTTT. This encodes CASSVGSARNTEAFF. Looking up the rest from reference TRBV9 and TRBJ1-1 gives the full variable domain: DSGVTQTPKHLITATGQRVTLRCSPRSGDLSVYWYQQSLDQGLQFLIQYYNGEERAKGNILERFSAQQFPDLHSELNLSSLELGDSALYFCASSVGSARNTEAFFGQGTRLTVV.